This T cell receptor (beta chain) originates from a study of blood T cells in healthy people across ages. V dropped 0 bases and J dropped 7 bases, with 13 bases sitting between them. CDR3 size: 15 residues. CDR1 is SGDLS and CDR2 is YYNGEE in the germline V gene. Using a J-beta primer mix together with a sample-barcoded 5' primer, a second PCR was run for roughly 7 to 12 cycles. MiXCR was run by TCRdb on the 5' RACE reads, yielding one entry per CDR3 protein. In the table there are 700,000 to 1,000,000 distinct CDR3 sequences, 44% of which are singletons. The origin of this receptor is a man aged 55 to 70 in good health. The specimen was blood. The rearrangement links TRBV9 to TRBJ2-2, with D uncertain. Here the CDR3 DNA reads TGTGCCAGCAGCGTAGGCGGTGGGCAAGGCGGGGAGCTGTTTTTT. This gives the protein CASSVGGGQGGELFF.